This T cell receptor beta chain comes out of a study of cytomegalovirus exposure and HLA in healthy donors. Notes on the study in general: Investigators reported approximately 170 TCR beta chains as tied to cytomegalovirus. In a later analysis, V- and J-gene trimming of beta chains associated with a DCLRE1C missense variant, replicated independently.

Trimming took 2 bases from V and 1 from J; bases not matched to a gene: 10. CDR3 length: 17 amino acids. CDR1 is PRHDT, CDR2 FYEKMQ, per germline (reference sequence). Donors had nominal health at sampling but likely had unrecorded immune exposures. It was with 60 Vbeta and 13 Jbeta primers that the PCR ran. The protocol was immunoSEQ multiplex PCR, while the TCRdb copy is restricted to in-frame clones and leaves out a portion. This table has 150,000 to 200,000 clones, around 82% appearing once. Turning to this clone: Its target is not known.

This TCR was recovered from a boy aged 5-17 years in good health and CMV-seronegative. The genes are TRBV13 and TRBJ2-5; 7 bases align to TRBD2. The sequencing input was PBMCs. The CDR3 region has the DNA TGTGCCAGCAGCTTAAACGGCGGGAGCACCGCCCAAGAGACCCAGTACTTC. Protein sequence: CASSLNGGSTAQETQYF.